The sequence of this TCR beta chain was determined in a study of shared clonotypes between healthy human individuals. This clone appeared once. Germline V gene lookup returns CDR1 SNHLY and CDR2 FYNNEI. This CDR3 region has 17 residues. V gave up 6 bases and J gave up 0 bases, with 18 bases separating them. The protocol was immunoSEQ multiplex PCR, while the TCRdb copy is restricted to in-frame clones and leaves out a portion. The data contain 1.5 million to 1.9 million clones, nearly 99% of them singletons. The receptor comes from a man aged 30 to 45 in good health. V and J are TRBV2 and TRBJ2-1; D is unclear. Material: naive CD4+ T cells sorted from blood. This sample's subset: CD45RA+ positively selected. CDR3 in DNA: TGTGCCAGCAGGGCGATAGCAGCGCAGAGCTCCTACAATGAGCAGTTCTTC. Protein product: CASRAIAAQSSYNEQFF.